This note documents a single T cell receptor (beta chain) sequence. This sample stems from a study of cytomegalovirus exposure and HLA in healthy donors. The PCR made use of 60 Vbeta and 13 Jbeta primers. The repertoire was sequenced with immunoSEQ multiplex PCR; TCRdb's copy has only in-frame clones and lacks some. The top ten hold approximately 8% of the sample, which has 90,000 to 100,000 clones, about 74% seen once. There are 15 residues in the CDR3. Germline CDR1 reads MNHEY; CDR2 reads SMNVEV (reference sequence). The junction had 2 bases not matched to a gene; V was cut back by 3 bases and J by 0 bases.

The sample taken for sequencing was PBMCs. The chain joins TRBV27 to TRBJ2-1, with 7 bases fitting TRBD2. This clonotype was sampled from a female donor in good health and CMV-seronegative. The CDR3 sequence is CASSLGGSSYNEQFF. Here the CDR3 DNA reads TGTGCCAGCAGTTTGGGCGGGAGCTCCTACAATGAGCAGTTCTTC.